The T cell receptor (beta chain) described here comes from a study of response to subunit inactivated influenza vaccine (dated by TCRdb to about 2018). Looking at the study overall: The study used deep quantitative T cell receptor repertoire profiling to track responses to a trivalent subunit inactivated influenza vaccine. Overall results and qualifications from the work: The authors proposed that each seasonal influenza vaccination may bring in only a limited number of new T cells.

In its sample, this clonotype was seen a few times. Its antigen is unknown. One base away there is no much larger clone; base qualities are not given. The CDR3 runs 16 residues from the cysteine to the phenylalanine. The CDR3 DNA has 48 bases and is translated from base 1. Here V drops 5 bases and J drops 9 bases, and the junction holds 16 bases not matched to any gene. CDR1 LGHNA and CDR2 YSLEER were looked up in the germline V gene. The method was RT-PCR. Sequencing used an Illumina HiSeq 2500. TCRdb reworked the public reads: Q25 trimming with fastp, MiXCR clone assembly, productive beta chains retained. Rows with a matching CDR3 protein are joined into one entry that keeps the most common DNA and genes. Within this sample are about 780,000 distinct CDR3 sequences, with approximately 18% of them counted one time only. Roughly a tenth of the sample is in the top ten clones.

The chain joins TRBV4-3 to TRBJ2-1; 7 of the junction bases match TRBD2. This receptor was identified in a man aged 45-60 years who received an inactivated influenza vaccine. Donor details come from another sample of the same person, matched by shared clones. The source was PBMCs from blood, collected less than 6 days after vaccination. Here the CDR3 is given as CASSSRRGMGVSEQFF. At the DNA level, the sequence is TGCGCCAGCAGCTCAAGGCGGGGGATGGGTGTTAGTGAGCAGTTCTTC.